The present TCR beta chain was sequenced within a study of T cells after yellow fever vaccination. This clonotype was detected only a few times. The CDR3 loop spans 19 amino acids. Germline values: CDR1 SGHAT, CDR2 FQDESV (reference sequence). Trimming removed 1 base at V and 0 bases at J, with 19 bases between. TCRdb redid the calling of the 5' RACE reads with MiXCR, one entry per CDR3 protein. The repertoire holds 450,000 to 650,000 distinct CDR3 sequences, with about 14% as singletons. The TCR was taken from a man aged 25-45 years who received the YFV17D yellow fever vaccine. The sample consisted of PBMCs, taken on the day of the yellow fever booster vaccination. This chain uses TRBV11-1 with TRBJ2-4, with D possibly TRBD1 on 6 matching bases. This chain's CDR3 is CASSLESHGTLLAKNIQYF. In DNA, the CDR3 is TGTGCCAGCAGCTTAGAAAGCCACGGGACACTTTTAGCCAAAAACATTCAGTACTTC.